This TCR beta chain was sequenced during a study of human T cells and chemical hapten exposure (dated by TCRdb to the early 2020s). For the study in its entirety: For sensitization, 2% DPC in acetone was applied to a roughly 2 cm by roughly 2 cm area of upper inner arm skin. Throughout the approximately 25-week study period, patients were also given weekly therapeutic DPC doses on the scalp. Roughly 30 alopecia patients gave blood for TCR sequencing at one to four time points (pre-sensitization, 2, 6 and 24 weeks). The mostly female patient cohort included alopecia areata with under or over 50% scalp involvement, alopecia totalis and alopecia universalis. Blood samples were taken from patients before sensitization (week 0) and then at 2, 6 and about 24 weeks after DPC sensitization. Libraries were pooled for sequencing, and variation in per-sample TCR yields was attributed mainly to small differences in library volumes within the pool. The study tracked peripheral blood TCR repertoire changes in vivo during primary and secondary sensitization to the hapten diphenylcyclopropenone (DPC) in alopecia patients. Patch testing was performed on the upper back with Finn chambers containing 0.01% DPC, and the patch tests were scored after 6 days according to International Contact Dermatitis Research Group standards. Overall results and qualifications from the work: Repeated subsampling changed both the strength of the expansion versus patch-test correlation and the threshold at which the correlation became significant. Expanded TCRs formed significantly more large CDR3 similarity clusters than pre-sensitization or healthy control sets, consistent with antigen-driven responses. No change with DPC sensitization was found in the number of TCRs above 1 in 1000 frequency, and no evidence of global repertoire structure alterations was found. The number of PT1 expanded TCRs positively correlated with patch test score, significant at thresholds 8, 16 and 32 but not 4. Because every patient had alopecia, a presumed autoimmune disease, the patients' immune response might differ from that of healthy individuals.

This clonotype was seen many times. Its specific antigen is unknown. Per-base quality was not reported, and no clone a single base away is much larger than it. The sample's time point, from its label and the paper: patch test 3, about 24 weeks after DPC sensitization. In light of the paper, this sample's treatment or condition label describes: therapeutic diphenylcyclopropenone sensitization with weekly scalp DPC. Blood at each patch-test visit was drawn before the patch test was applied. To be eligible, patients had to be aged 18 to 70, diagnosed with alopecia and judged suitable for DPC therapy, while pregnant patients were excluded. Total RNA was isolated from unfractionated whole blood collected in Tempus Blood RNA tubes. The library was produced with RACE. The sequencer listed for this sample is NextSeq 500. Library preparation attached unique molecular identifiers to individual cDNA molecules for quantitative, reproducible TCR counting. Both TCR alpha and TCR beta chains were sequenced from each blood RNA sample. The published analysis was carried out like this. The median number of TCRs per sample was 90,000 to 100,000, ranging from roughly 23,224 to 690,600. The Decombinator software suite was used to annotate the V, J and CDR3 of the TCR reads. To make PS versus PT1 abundance plots, every sample was subsampled to the same number of TCRs (28,000). Expanded TCRs were defined as absent before sensitization and observed at least eight times at the 2-week time point. The public reads were reprocessed in TCRdb via fastp at Q25 and MiXCR, keeping in-frame beta chains. When rows share a CDR3 protein, they turn into one entry using the most common DNA and genes. The V and J calls follow TCRdb's processing rather than the paper's. This sample comprises 50,000 to 60,000 distinct CDR3 sequences, about an eighth of them detected only once. The biggest ten clones account for 2% to 2.5% of the sample.

V loses 9 bases of germline sequence and J loses 2 bases, and the interval between the two ends is 17 bases. The germline V gene (reference sequence) specifies LNHDA as CDR1 and SQIVND as CDR2. The CDR3 runs 15 residues from the cysteine to the phenylalanine. Here the CDR3 DNA is all that survives: 45 bases in frame from base 1. The chain employs TRBV19 and TRBJ1-5, and TRBD1 may be the D gene, going by 6 matching bases. This sequence originates from a man aged 30-40 years with alopecia areata. Some clones in this sample may be carry-over from other donors' samples. The sample was whole blood, taken in connection with sensitization to the hapten diphenylcyclopropenone (DPC). The nucleotide sequence is given as TGTGCCAGGAGCACAGGGATTCGGGGCAATCAGCCCCAGCATTTT. Protein translation: CARSTGIRGNQPQHF.